This T cell receptor (beta chain) was profiled in a study of human T cells and chemical hapten exposure (dated by TCRdb to the early 2020s). At the level of the whole study: For sensitization, 2% DPC in acetone was applied to a roughly 2 cm by roughly 2 cm area of upper inner arm skin. Weekly therapeutic DPC doses were additionally applied to the scalp of patients throughout the approximately 24-week study period. Patch testing was performed on the upper back with Finn chambers containing 0.01% DPC, and the patch tests were scored after 6 days according to International Contact Dermatitis Research Group standards. The mostly female patient cohort included alopecia areata with under or over 50% scalp involvement, alopecia totalis and alopecia universalis. Libraries were pooled for sequencing, and per-sample TCR yields varied mainly because of small differences in library volumes within the pool. In alopecia patients, the study followed how the peripheral blood TCR repertoire changed in vivo over primary and secondary sensitization to diphenylcyclopropenone (DPC), a hapten. Blood was sampled from patients pre-sensitization (week 0) and at 2, 6 and about 24 weeks after DPC sensitization. For TCR sequencing, blood came from over 25 alopecia patients at anywhere from one to four time points (pre-sensitization, 2, 6 and 24 weeks).

This clonotype came up many times. Its binding antigen is unknown. Base qualities were left out, and no much larger clone turns up one base away. The time point tag for this specimen amounts to: pre-sensitization, week 0. Sample treatment or condition, as interpreted from the label and publication: therapeutic diphenylcyclopropenone sensitization with weekly scalp DPC. Blood at each patch-test visit was drawn before the patch test was applied. Patients were considered eligible if aged 18 to 70, diagnosed with alopecia and deemed suitable for DPC therapy, and patients were excluded if pregnant. Total RNA was isolated from unfractionated whole blood collected in Tempus Blood RNA tubes. The research as a whole found: Repeated subsampling changed both the strength of the expansion versus patch-test correlation and the threshold at which the correlation became significant. Patch test score was positively correlated with the number of PT1 expanded TCRs, with significance at thresholds 8, 16 and 32 but not at 4. Alopecia, a presumed autoimmune disease, was present in all patients, so the immune response of the patients might differ from that of healthy individuals. DPC sensitization did not change the number of TCRs with a frequency above 1 in 1000, and there was no evidence of changes in global repertoire structure. Expanded TCRs formed significantly more large CDR3 similarity clusters than pre-sensitization or healthy control sets, consistent with antigen-driven responses.

Library generation was performed with RACE. TCRdb names NextSeq 500 as the instrument used. Library preparation attached unique molecular identifiers to individual cDNA molecules for quantitative, reproducible TCR counting. Both TCR alpha and TCR beta chains were sequenced from each blood RNA sample. The authors processed their data as follows. The median number of TCRs per sample was around 96,000, ranging from about 20,000 to 750,000. The Decombinator software suite was used to annotate the V, J and CDR3 of the TCR reads. Every sample was subsampled to the same number of TCRs (28,000) for the PS versus PT1 abundance plots. Expanded TCRs were defined as absent before sensitization and observed at least eight times at the 2-week time point. TCRdb reworked the public reads: Q25 trimming with fastp, MiXCR clone assembly, productive beta chains retained. Every CDR3 protein is listed once, alongside the most common genes and DNA of its rows. None of the V and J calls come from the authors' own analysis; TCRdb made them. This sample gives some 360,000 distinct CDR3 sequences in total; less than 6.5% of them show up just once. The ten largest account for about 2.5% of the sample.

Specimen: whole blood, collected in connection with sensitization to the hapten diphenylcyclopropenone (DPC). The sequence derives from a woman aged 45-65 years with alopecia areata. Some clones in this sample may be carry-over from other donors' samples.

The nucleotides read TGTGCCAGCAGCTCGCCTGGGGTAGCGGGGGGGTTACGCACAGATACGCAGTATTTT. It is translated as CASSSPGVAGGLRTDTQYF. The chain joins TRBV5-5 to TRBJ2-3; the central 11 bases match TRBD2. CDR1 and CDR2, per the germline V gene (reference sequence), are SGHKS and YYEKEE. V is cut back by 3 bases and J by 1 base, with 13 bases in the junction unmatched. From the cysteine through the phenylalanine, the CDR3 covers 19 amino acids. The retained sequence is limited to the CDR3, 57 bases, with the frame set at the first base.